In this sample, the clone carrying this TCR beta chain turned up a few times. Antigen unknown. This entry is derived from a study of T-cell memory formation after mild COVID-19. General study results and limits: Those CD4+ clones that contracted were mainly in CM and EM (CD8+ ones in EMRA).

Employing constant-segment primers, 5'RACE generated TCR alpha and TCR beta cDNA libraries bearing sample barcodes and UMIs. TCRdb used MiXCR to reprocess the 5' RACE reads, holding one entry per CDR3 protein. The sample has under 300,000 distinct CDR3 sequences; under 8.5% are singletons. This receptor was obtained from a man aged 18 to 29 who had mild COVID-19 (a few samples of this study predate the infection). Cell type and time point are not known. Source material: PBMCs or a T cell subset sorted from them (not recorded which).

The CDR3 nucleotides read TGCGCCAGCAGCTTGGATAGCGGGAGTTACAATGAGCAGTTCTTC. This gives the protein CASSLDSGSYNEQFF. This chain joins TRBV5-1 and TRBJ2-1, with 9 bases identical to TRBD2. The CDR3 is made up of 15 amino acids. Trimming at V came to 0 bases and at J to 4 bases, leaving 2 bases not matched to a gene. From germline, CDR1 is SGHRS and CDR2 YFSETQ. The complete variable domain, with remaining parts taken from reference TRBV5-1 and TRBJ2-1, reads KAGVTQTPRYLIKTRGQQVTLSCSPISGHRSVSWYQQTPGQGLQFLFEYFSETQRNKGNFPGRFSGRQFSNSRSEMNVSTLELGDSALYLCASSLDSGSYNEQFFGPGTRLTVL.